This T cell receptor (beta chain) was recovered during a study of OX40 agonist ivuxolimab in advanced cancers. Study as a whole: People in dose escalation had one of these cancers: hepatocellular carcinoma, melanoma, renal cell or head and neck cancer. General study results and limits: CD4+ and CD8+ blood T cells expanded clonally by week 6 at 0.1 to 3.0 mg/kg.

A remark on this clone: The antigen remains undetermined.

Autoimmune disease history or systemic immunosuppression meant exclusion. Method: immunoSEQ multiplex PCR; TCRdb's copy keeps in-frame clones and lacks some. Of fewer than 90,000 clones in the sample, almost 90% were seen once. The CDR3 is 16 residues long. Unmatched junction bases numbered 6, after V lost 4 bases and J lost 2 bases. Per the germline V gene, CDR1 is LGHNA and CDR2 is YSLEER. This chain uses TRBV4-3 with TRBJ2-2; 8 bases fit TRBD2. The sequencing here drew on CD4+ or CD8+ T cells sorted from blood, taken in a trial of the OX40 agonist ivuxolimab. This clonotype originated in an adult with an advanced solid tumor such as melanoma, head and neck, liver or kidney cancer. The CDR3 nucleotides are TGCGCCAGCAGCCCCTTCAGCGGGAGTAACACCGGGGAGCTGTTTTTT. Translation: CASSPFSGSNTGELFF.